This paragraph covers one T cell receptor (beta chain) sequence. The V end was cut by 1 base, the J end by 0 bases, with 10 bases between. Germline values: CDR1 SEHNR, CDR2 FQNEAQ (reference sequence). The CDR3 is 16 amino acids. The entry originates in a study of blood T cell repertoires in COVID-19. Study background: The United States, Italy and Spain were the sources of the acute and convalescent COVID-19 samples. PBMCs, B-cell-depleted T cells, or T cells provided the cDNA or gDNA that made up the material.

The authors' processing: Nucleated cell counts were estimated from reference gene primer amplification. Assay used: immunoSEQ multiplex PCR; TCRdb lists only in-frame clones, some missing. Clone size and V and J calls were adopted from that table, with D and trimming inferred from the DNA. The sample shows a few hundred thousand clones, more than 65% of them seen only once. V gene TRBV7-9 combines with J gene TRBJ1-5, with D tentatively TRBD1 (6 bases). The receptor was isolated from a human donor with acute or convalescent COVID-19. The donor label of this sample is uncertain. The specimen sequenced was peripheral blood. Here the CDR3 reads CASSLEGTHSNQPQHF. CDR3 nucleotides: TGTGCCAGCAGCTTAGAAGGGACACATAGCAATCAGCCCCAGCATTTT.